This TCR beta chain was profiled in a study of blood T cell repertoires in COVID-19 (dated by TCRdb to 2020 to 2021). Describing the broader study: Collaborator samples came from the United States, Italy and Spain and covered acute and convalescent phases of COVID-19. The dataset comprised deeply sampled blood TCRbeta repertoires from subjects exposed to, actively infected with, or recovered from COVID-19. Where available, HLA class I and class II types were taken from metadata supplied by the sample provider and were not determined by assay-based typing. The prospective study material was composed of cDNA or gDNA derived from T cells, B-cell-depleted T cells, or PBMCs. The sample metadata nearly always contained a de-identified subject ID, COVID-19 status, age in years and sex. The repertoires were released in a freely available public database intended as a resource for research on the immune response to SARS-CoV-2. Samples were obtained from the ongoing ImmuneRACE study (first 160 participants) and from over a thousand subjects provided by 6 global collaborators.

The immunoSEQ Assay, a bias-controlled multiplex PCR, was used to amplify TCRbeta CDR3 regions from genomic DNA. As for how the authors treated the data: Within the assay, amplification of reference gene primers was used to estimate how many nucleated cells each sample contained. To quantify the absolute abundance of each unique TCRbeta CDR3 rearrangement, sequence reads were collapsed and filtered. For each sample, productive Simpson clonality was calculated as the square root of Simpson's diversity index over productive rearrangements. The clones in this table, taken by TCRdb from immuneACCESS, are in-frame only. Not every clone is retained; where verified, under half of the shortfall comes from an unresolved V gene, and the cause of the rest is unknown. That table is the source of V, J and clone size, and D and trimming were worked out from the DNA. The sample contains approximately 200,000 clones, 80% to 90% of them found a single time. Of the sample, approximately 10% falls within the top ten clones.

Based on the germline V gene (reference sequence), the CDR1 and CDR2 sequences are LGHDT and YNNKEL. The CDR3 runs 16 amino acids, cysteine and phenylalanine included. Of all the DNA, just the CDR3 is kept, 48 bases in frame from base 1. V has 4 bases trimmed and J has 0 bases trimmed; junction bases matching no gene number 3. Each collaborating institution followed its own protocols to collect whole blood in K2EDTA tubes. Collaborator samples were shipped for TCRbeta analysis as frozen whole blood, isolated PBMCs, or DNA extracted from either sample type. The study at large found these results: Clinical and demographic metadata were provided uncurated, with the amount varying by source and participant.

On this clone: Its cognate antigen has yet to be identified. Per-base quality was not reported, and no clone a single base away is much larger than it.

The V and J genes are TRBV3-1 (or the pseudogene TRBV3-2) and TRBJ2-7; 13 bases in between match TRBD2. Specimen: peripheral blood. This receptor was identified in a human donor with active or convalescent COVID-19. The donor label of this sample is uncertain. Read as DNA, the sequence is TGTGCCAGCAGCCGGGGACTAGCGGGGCACTCCTACGAGCAGTACTTC. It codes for CASSRGLAGHSYEQYF.